The sequence of this TCR beta chain was determined in a study of OX40 agonist ivuxolimab in advanced cancers. Whole-study context: As their treatment, patients were administered ivuxolimab, an agonistic anti-OX40 (CD134) antibody. Patients in the trial were receiving intravenous ivuxolimab every 2 weeks, at doses of 0.01 to 10 mg/kg. Past anti-PD-1, anti-PD-L1 or anti-CTLA-4 therapy was accepted, and 40% had received some. Three individuals attained partial responses, comprising one hepatocellular carcinoma case and two cutaneous melanoma cases.

The CDR3 is 14 amino acids. CDR1 ENHRY and CDR2 SYGVKD come from the germline V gene. Trimming left V 4 bases short and J 7 bases short, with 14 bases between. This clone was seen just once. Repertoires were generated with immunoSEQ multiplex PCR, while TCRdb's copy carries only in-frame clones and drops some. Of 27,000 or so clones listed, approximately 83% are singletons. The TCR comes from an adult with an advanced solid tumor such as melanoma, head and neck, liver or kidney cancer. This chain links TRBV10-3 with TRBJ2-1; weak D call: TRBD2 (6 bases). The sequences come from CD4+ or CD8+ T cells sorted from blood, collected in a trial of the OX40 agonist ivuxolimab. CDR3 in amino acids: CAISATASVNEQFF. In DNA, the CDR3 is TGTGCCATCAGTGCAACGGCTAGCGTAAATGAGCAGTTCTTC.